This TCR beta chain was profiled in a study of T cell responses to AZD1222 COVID-19 vaccine. Overall study context: Second doses at about 4 or about 12 weeks were pooled. General study findings and limits: Baseline antibody screening turned up just five to seven seropositive AZD1222 recipients. At 160-218 and 743-854, vaccine-associated CD4 TCRs were dominant, and they spanned spike.

The repertoire was sequenced with immunoSEQ multiplex PCR; TCRdb's copy has only in-frame clones and lacks some. The sample includes 120,000 to 150,000 clones, under 95% of them seen just once. In regard to this clone: Its matching antigen is unknown.

The sequencing used peripheral blood, collected on day 0 of AZD1222 vaccination. The TCR sequence derives from an adult in good health.

CDR3 DNA sequence: TGTGCCAGCAGGGGACTAGCGGCAAACACCGGGGAGCTGTTTTTT. It specifies CASRGLAANTGELFF. This chain links TRBV2 with TRBJ2-2; TRBD2 matches 11 bases. Germline V CDR1 and CDR2: SNHLY, FYNNEI. The V segment lost 6 bases and the J segment 2 bases; nucleotides outside the gene matches: 2. This CDR3 spans 15 amino acids. The variable domain in full, completed from reference TRBV2 and TRBJ2-2, reads EPEVTQTPSHQVTQMGQEVILRCVPISNHLYFYWYRQILGQKVEFLVSFYNNEISEKSEIFDDQFSVERPDGSNFTLKIRSTKLEDSAMYFCASRGLAANTGELFFGEGSRLTVL.